A single T cell receptor (beta chain) is shown here with its context. Its target is unknown. This entry belongs to a study of blood T cells in healthy people across ages. Study-wide points: A conclusive naive versus antigen-experienced comparison was prevented by the unsorted PBMCs.

The CDR3 is 11 residues long. Deletions cut 4 bases from V and 2 bases from J, with 5 bases between. Germline CDR1 reads DFQATT; CDR2 reads SNEGSKA (reference sequence). PCR was performed a second time for 7 to 11 cycles using a sample-barcoded 5' primer and a J-beta primer mix. TCRdb used MiXCR to reprocess the 5' RACE reads, holding one entry per CDR3 protein. The data show more than 600,000 distinct CDR3 sequences, with approximately 25% seen just once and more than 7.5% held by the top ten. The same specimen was also included in a second study, on T cells of mothers and their children. In that study: The donors comprised a handful of children and their three healthy Caucasian mothers.

Sample: blood. J is TRBJ2-5 and V is TRBV20-1; no definite D call. This clonotype was sampled from a boy under 18 in good health. The CDR3 region is CSAIRQETQYF. Written as DNA, the CDR3 is TGCAGTGCTATCAGACAAGAGACCCAGTACTTC.